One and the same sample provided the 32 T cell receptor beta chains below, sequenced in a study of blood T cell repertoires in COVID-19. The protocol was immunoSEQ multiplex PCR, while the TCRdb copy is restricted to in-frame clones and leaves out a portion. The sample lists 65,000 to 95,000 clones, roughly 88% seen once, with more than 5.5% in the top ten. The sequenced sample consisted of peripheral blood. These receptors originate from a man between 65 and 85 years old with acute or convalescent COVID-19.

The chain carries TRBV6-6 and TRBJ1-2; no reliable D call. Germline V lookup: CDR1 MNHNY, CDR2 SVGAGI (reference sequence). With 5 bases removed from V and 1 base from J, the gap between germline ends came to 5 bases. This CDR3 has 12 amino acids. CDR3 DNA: TGTGCCAGCAGTCCAGATAACTATGGCTACACCTTC. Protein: CASSPDNYGYTF.

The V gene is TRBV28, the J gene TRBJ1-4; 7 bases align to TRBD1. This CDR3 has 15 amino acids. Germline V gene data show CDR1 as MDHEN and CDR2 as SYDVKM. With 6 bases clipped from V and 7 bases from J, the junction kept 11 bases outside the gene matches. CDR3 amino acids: CASSDRVGSSEKLFF. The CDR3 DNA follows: TGTGCCAGCAGCGACAGGGTAGGGTCCAGTGAAAAACTGTTTTTT.

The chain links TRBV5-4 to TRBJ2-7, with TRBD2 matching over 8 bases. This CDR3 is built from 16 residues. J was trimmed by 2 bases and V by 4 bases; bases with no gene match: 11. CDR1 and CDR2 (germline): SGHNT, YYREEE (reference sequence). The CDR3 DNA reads TGTGCCAGCAGCCCAGCCGGGACTAGGGCGGCCTACGAGCAGTACTTC. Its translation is CASSPAGTRAAYEQYF.

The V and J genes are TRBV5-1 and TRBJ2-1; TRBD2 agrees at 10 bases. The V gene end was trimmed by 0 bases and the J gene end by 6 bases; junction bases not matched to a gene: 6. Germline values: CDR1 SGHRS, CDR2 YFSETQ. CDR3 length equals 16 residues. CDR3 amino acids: CASSLDRTSGANEQFF. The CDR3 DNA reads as TGCGCCAGCAGCTTGGATCGGACTAGCGGTGCCAATGAGCAGTTCTTC.

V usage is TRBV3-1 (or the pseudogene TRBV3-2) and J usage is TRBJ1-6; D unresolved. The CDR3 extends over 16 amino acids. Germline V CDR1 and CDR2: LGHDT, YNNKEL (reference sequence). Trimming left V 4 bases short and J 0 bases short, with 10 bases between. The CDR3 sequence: CASSLLSSSYNSPLHF. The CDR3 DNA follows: TGTGCCAGCAGCCTCCTATCAAGCTCCTATAATTCACCCCTCCACTTT.

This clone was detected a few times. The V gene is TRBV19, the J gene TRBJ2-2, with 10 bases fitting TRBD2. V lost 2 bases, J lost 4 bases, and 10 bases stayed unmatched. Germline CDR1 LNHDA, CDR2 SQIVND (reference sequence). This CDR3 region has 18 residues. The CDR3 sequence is CASSILAGAGLGTGELFF. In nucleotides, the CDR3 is TGTGCCAGTAGTATACTAGCGGGAGCCGGGTTGGGCACCGGGGAGCTGTTTTTT.

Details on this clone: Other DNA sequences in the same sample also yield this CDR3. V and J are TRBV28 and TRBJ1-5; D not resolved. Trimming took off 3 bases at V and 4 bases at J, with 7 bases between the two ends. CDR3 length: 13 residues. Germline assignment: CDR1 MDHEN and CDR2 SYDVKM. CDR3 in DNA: TGTGCCAGCAGTTTCTCGGGAAATCAGCCCCAGCATTTT. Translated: CASSFSGNQPQHF.

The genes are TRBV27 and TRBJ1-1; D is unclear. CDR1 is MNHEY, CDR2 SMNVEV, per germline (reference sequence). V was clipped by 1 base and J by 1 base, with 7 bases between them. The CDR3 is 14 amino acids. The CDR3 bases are TGTGCCAGCAGTTTATATGAGGGGAACACTGAAGCTTTCTTT. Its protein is CASSLYEGNTEAFF.

The CDR3 region has the DNA TGTGCCAGTAGTATCAAAGGGGCTCAGCCCCAGCATTTT. Its translation: CASSIKGAQPQHF. V and J are TRBV19 and TRBJ1-5, with D possibly being TRBD1 (5 bases). Per germline, CDR1 LNHDA and CDR2 SQIVND (reference sequence). The CDR3 runs 13 residues. The V and J ends lost 3 bases and 6 bases respectively, with 9 bases between them. Drawing the rest from reference TRBV19 and TRBJ1-5, the complete variable domain is DGGITQSPKYLFRKEGQNVTLSCEQNLNHDAMYWYRQDPGQGLRLIYYSQIVNDFQKGDIAEGYSVSREKKESFPLTVTSAQKNPTAFYLCASSIKGAQPQHFGDGTRLSIL.

The CDR3 DNA follows: TGTGCCAGCTCACCATTACTTAGCACAGATACGCAGTATTTT. Its translation is CASSPLLSTDTQYF. This chain links TRBV18 with TRBJ2-3, with unresolved D. Germline values: CDR1 KGHSH, CDR2 LQKENI. V was cut by 2 bases and J by 0 bases, with 6 bases left in between. The CDR3 spans 14 residues.

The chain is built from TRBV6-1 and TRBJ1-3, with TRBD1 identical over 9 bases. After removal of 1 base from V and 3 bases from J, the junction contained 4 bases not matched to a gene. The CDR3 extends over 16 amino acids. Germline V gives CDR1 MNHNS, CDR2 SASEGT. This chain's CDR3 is CASSEVPTGGGNTIYF. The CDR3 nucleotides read TGTGCCAGCAGTGAAGTCCCGACAGGGGGTGGAAACACCATATATTTT.

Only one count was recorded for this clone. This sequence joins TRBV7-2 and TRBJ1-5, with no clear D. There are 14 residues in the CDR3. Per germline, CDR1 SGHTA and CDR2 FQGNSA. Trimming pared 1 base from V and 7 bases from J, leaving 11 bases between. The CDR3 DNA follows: TGTGCCAGCAGCTTAGTGAGAGGTCTGCAGCCCCAGCATTTT. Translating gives CASSLVRGLQPQHF.

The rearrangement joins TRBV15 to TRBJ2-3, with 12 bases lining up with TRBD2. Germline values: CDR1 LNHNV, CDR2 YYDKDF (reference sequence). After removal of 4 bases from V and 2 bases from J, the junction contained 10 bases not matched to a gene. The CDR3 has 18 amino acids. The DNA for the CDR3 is TGTGCCACCAGCACCCAACCAGGACTAGCGGGGAACACAGATACGCAGTATTTT. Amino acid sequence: CATSTQPGLAGNTDTQYF.

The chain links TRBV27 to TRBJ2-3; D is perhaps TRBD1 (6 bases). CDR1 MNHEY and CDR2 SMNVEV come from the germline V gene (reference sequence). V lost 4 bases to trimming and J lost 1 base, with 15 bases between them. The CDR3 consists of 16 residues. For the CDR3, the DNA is TGTGCCAGCAGTTCGCTAGGGGGAGCCCGCACAGATACGCAGTATTTT. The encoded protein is CASSSLGGARTDTQYF.

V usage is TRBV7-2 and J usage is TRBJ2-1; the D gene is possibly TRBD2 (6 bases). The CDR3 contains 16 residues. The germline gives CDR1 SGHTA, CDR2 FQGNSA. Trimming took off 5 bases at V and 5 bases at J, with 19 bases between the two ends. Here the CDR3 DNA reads TGTGCCAGCAGCCCGGGGTGGAGGGGATCCAACAATGAGCAGTTCTTC. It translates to CASSPGWRGSNNEQFF.

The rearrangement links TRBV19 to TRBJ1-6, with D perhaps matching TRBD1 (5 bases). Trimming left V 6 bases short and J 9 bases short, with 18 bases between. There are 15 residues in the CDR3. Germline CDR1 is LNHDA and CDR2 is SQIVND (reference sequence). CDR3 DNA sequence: TGTGCCAGTAGCCACCCCGTAGGGGATGTTTCACCCCTCCACTTT. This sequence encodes CASSHPVGDVSPLHF.

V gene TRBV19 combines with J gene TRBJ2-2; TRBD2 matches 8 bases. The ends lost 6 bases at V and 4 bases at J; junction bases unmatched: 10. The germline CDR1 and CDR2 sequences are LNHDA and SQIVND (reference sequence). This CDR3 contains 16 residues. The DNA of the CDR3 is TGTGCCAGTAGCCCGATTAGCGGGACCGTCACCGGGGAGCTGTTTTTT. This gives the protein CASSPISGTVTGELFF.

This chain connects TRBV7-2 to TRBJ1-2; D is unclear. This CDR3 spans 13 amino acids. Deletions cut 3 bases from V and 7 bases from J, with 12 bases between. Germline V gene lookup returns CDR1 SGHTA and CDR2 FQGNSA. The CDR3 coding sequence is TGTGCCAGCAGCTTCAGCGGAGGATCTGGCTACACCTTC. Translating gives CASSFSGGSGYTF.

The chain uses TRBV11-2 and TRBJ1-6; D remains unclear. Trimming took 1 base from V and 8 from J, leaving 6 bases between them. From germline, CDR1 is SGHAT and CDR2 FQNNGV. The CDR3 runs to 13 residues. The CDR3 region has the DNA TGTGCCAGCAGCTTAGTCACGGATTCACCCCTCCACTTT. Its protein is CASSLVTDSPLHF.

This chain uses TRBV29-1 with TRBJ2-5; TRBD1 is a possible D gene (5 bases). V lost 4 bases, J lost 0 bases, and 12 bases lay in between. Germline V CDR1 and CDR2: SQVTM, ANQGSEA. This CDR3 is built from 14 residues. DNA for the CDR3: TGCAGCGTTGTCGACAGTTTGTACCAAGAGACCCAGTACTTC. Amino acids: CSVVDSLYQETQYF.

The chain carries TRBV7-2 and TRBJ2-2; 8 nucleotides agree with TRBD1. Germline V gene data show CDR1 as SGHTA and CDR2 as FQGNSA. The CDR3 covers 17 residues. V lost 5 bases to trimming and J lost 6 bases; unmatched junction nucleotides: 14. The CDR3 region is CASSPQGGGLWAGELFF. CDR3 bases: TGTGCCAGCAGCCCACAGGGGGGCGGTTTGTGGGCCGGGGAGCTGTTTTTT.

The CDR3 sequence: CASRATGGSTDTQYF. Here the CDR3 DNA reads TGTGCCAGCAGAGCGACAGGGGGCAGCACAGATACGCAGTATTTT. The chain recombines TRBV2 with TRBJ2-3, with 10 bases identical to TRBD1. The J segment lost 0 bases and the V segment lost 6 bases, leaving 3 bases of the junction unmatched. Germline CDR1 is SNHLY and CDR2 is FYNNEI. The CDR3 has 15 residues.

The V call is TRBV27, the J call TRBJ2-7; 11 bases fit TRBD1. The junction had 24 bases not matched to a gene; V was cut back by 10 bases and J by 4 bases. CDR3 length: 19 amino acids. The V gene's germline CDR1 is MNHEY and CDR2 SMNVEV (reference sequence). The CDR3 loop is CATPQTRTGGLVLLYEQYF. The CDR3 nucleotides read TGTGCCACCCCCCAAACCCGGACAGGGGGCTTGGTACTCCTATACGAGCAGTACTTC.

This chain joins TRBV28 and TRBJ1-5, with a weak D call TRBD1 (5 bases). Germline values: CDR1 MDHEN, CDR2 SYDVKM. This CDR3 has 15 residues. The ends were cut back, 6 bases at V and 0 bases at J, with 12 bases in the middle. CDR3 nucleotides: TGTGCCAGCAGAAAGGGGTCCCCTAGCAATCAGCCCCAGCATTTT. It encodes CASRKGSPSNQPQHF. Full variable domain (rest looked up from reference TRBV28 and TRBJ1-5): DVKVTQSSRYLVKRTGEKVFLECVQDMDHENMFWYRQDPGLGLRLIYFSYDVKMKEKGDIPEGYSVSREKKERFSLILESASTNQTSMYLCASRKGSPSNQPQHFGDGTRLSIL.

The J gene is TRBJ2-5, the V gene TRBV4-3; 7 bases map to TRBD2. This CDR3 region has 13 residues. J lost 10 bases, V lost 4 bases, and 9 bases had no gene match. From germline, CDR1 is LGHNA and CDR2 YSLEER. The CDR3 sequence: CASSRASGRDQYF. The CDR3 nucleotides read TGCGCCAGCAGCCGAGCTAGTGGGAGGGACCAGTACTTC.

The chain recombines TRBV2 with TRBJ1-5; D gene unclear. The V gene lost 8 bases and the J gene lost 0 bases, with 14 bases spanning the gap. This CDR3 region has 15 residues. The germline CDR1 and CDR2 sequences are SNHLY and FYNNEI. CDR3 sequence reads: CASDRNAGSNQPQHF. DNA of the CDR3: TGTGCCAGCGATAGGAACGCAGGTAGCAATCAGCCCCAGCATTTT.

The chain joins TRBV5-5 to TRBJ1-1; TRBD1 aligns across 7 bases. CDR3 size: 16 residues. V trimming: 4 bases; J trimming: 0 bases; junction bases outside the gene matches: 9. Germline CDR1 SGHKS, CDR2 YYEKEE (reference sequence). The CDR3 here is CASSVSVDRVNTEAFF. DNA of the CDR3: TGTGCCAGCAGCGTGTCAGTCGACAGGGTGAACACTGAAGCTTTCTTT. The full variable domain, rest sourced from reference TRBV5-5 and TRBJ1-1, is DAGVTQSPTHLIKTRGQQVTLRCSPISGHKSVSWYQQVLGQGPQFIFQYYEKEERGRGNFPDRFSARQFPNYSSELNVNALLLGDSALYLCASSVSVDRVNTEAFFGQGTRLTVV.

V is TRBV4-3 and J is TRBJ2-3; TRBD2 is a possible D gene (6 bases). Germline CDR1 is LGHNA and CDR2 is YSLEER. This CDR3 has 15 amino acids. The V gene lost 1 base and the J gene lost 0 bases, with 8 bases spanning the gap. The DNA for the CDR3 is TGCGCCAGCAGCCAAGCAGGGAGGAGCACAGATACGCAGTATTTT. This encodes CASSQAGRSTDTQYF.

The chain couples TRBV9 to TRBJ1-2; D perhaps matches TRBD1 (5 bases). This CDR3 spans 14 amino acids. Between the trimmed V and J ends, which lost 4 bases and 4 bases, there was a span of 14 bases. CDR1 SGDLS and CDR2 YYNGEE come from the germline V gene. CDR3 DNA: TGTGCCAGCAGCAAGGACATTTTGCGCTATGGCTACACCTTC. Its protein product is CASSKDILRYGYTF.

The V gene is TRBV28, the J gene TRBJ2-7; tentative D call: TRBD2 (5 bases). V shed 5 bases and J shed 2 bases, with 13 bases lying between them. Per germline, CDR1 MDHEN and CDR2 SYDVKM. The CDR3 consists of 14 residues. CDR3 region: CASSPDGNTYEQYF. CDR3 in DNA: TGTGCCAGCAGTCCCGACGGGAACACCTACGAGCAGTACTTC.

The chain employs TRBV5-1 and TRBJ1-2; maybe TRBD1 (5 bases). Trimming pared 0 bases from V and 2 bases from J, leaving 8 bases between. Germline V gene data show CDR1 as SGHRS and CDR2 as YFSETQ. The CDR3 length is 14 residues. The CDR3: CASSLVQANYGYTF. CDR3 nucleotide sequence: TGCGCCAGCAGCTTGGTACAGGCCAACTATGGCTACACCTTC.

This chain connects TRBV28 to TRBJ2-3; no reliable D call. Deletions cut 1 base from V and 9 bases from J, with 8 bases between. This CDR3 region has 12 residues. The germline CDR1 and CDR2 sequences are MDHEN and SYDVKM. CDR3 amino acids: CASSLSPGTQYF. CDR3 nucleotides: TGTGCCAGCAGTTTATCCCCCGGGACGCAGTATTTT. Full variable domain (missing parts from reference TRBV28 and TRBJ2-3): DVKVTQSSRYLVKRTGEKVFLECVQDMDHENMFWYRQDPGLGLRLIYFSYDVKMKEKGDIPEGYSVSREKKERFSLILESASTNQTSMYLCASSLSPGTQYFGPGTRLTVL.